This TCR beta chain was obtained from a study of T cell responses to AZD1222 COVID-19 vaccine. General study points: Scientists sampled the repertoires only once the peak T cell response had passed. Clonal diversity may have been underestimated in mostly white British donors. Spike regions recognized by vaccine-associated CD4 TCRs spanned the protein, led by 160-218 and 743-854. Seropositivity was recorded at baseline in only 6 or 7 AZD1222 recipients.

Some clones are missing from TCRdb's copy, which holds only in-frame ones; the method was immunoSEQ multiplex PCR. The sample lists tens of thousands of clones, about nine tenths occurring once. Worth noting for this clone: Its antigen is currently unknown.

The clonotype comes from an adult in good health. Sequencing used peripheral blood, obtained on day 0 of MenACWY control vaccination.

CDR3 sequence reads: CASSIVSRNEPQHF. The CDR3 nucleotides are TGTGCCAGTAGTATCGTCAGCCGGAATGAGCCCCAGCATTTT. This chain uses TRBV19 with TRBJ1-5, with D unclear. The CDR3 covers 14 residues. CDR1 and CDR2 from the germline V gene are LNHDA and SQIVND (reference sequence). Trimming removed 3 bases at V and 8 bases at J, with 14 bases between.